This T cell receptor beta chain was recorded in a study of shared clonotypes between healthy human individuals. Germline values: CDR1 SGHTA, CDR2 FQGTGA. V dropped 2 bases and J dropped 6; count of bases not matched to a gene: 5. The CDR3 loop spans 15 amino acids. The naive CD8 fraction comprised CD45RO-negative cells positively selected for CCR7 and excluded terminally differentiated effector memory CD45RA+ cells. Healthy HIV-negative adults with no recent acute infections or vaccinations were recruited as donors. Produced via immunoSEQ multiplex PCR; TCRdb's table is partial and in-frame only. The sample holds approximately 2,000,000 clones, 85% to 95% seen once. In regard to this clone: Antigen: not known.

Regarding the study as a whole: Roughly 5% of naive CD4 clonotypes were shared across a few donors. Memory subsets had estimated richness that was generally smaller than that of naive subsets. Non-shared clonotypes displayed generation probabilities falling below those of clonotypes present in all four donors.

The sequencing sample was made of naive CD8+ T cells from PBMCs. This chain joins TRBV7-3 and TRBJ2-1; 9 bases are shared with TRBD2. The origin of this receptor is a man aged 18 to 30 in good health. Some clones in this sample may be carry-over from other donors' samples. The chain's CDR3 is CASSLLAGPLNEQFF. The CDR3 DNA reads as TGTGCCAGCAGCTTACTAGCGGGACCGCTCAATGAGCAGTTCTTC.